The 18 T cell receptor beta chains given below trace back to one sample, sequenced in a study of T cell changes during pregnancy in multiple sclerosis. Sequencing was performed with immunoSEQ multiplex PCR; in TCRdb, only in-frame clones are kept and a portion is missing. This table has around 81,000 clones, roughly 89% appearing once. This specimen was peripheral blood, taken after pregnancy. The receptors originated from a female donor in good health, enrolled as a control in a pregnancy study.

The chain has TRBV9 and TRBJ2-7; 8 positions match TRBD1. This CDR3 contains 14 residues. The trim removed 4 bases at V and 6 bases at J, leaving 9 bases unmatched. The germline CDR1 and CDR2 sequences are SGDLS and YYNGEE. The CDR3 region is CASSPGQGASEQYF. CDR3 sequence (DNA): TGTGCCAGCAGCCCAGGACAGGGAGCATCCGAGCAGTACTTC.

The genes are TRBV6-4 and TRBJ2-5; 11 positions match TRBD1. The length of the CDR3 is 15 residues. Germline lookup yields CDR1 MRHNA and CDR2 SNTAGT. Trimming at V came to 6 bases and at J to 5 bases, leaving 8 bases not matched to a gene. CDR3 in amino acids: CASSAGTGGFETQYF. CDR3 nucleotides: TGTGCCAGCAGCGCCGGGACAGGGGGTTTCGAGACCCAGTACTTC.

The chain combines TRBV10-3 with TRBJ2-1; perhaps TRBD2 as D (5 bases). The V and J ends lost 2 bases and 6 bases respectively, with 14 bases between them. The CDR3 has 15 amino acids. Germline lookup yields CDR1 ENHRY and CDR2 SYGVKD. The CDR3 region is CAISESLAVRNEQFF. The CDR3 nucleotides are TGTGCCATCAGTGAGAGTCTAGCAGTACGCAATGAGCAGTTCTTC.

V gene TRBV19 combines with J gene TRBJ2-7; 10 bases fit TRBD1. J was trimmed by 4 bases and V by 7 bases; bases with no gene match: 10. The germline V gene has CDR1 LNHDA and CDR2 SQIVND (reference sequence). This CDR3 has 15 amino acids. The CDR3 loop reads CASTFAGTGDYEQYF. The CDR3 coding sequence is TGTGCCAGTACCTTTGCCGGGACAGGGGATTACGAGCAGTACTTC.

The genes are TRBV12-5 and TRBJ2-3, with 12 bases that match TRBD2. V lost 2 bases to trimming and J lost 4 bases; unmatched junction nucleotides: 10. The CDR3 runs 18 residues. Germline CDR1 is LGHNT and CDR2 is FRNRAP. The CDR3 sequence: CASGLFQMASGGADTQYF. DNA for the CDR3: TGTGCTAGTGGTTTGTTCCAGATGGCTAGCGGGGGGGCAGATACGCAGTATTTT.

This chain uses TRBV7-9 with TRBJ1-2, with a weak D call TRBD1 (6 bases). CDR1 and CDR2 (germline): SEHNR, FQNEAQ (reference sequence). V shed 4 bases and J shed 6 bases, with 12 bases lying between them. The CDR3 runs to 13 residues. The CDR3 DNA sequence: TGTGCCAGCAGCTCCCTGGGGGCGCATGGCTACACCTTC. Translated, it gives CASSSLGAHGYTF.

The chain recombines TRBV4-2 with TRBJ1-5; 11 nucleotides align to TRBD1. Losses at the gene ends were 3 bases for V and 3 bases for J; bases not matched to a gene: 7. The CDR3 totals 17 residues. CDR1 is LGHNA, CDR2 YNFKEQ, per germline. The CDR3 protein is CASSQGRTGGLNQPQHF. The CDR3 nucleotides are TGTGCCAGCAGCCAGGGTCGGACAGGGGGCCTCAATCAGCCCCAGCATTTT.

CDR3 bases: TGTGCCAGCAGTCAGCCCCGGAGGGGGCCCGAGCAGTACTTC. It yields the protein CASSQPRRGPEQYF. The chain joins TRBV28 to TRBJ2-7, with D perhaps matching TRBD1 (7 bases). The V and J ends lost 5 bases and 6 bases respectively, with 17 bases between them. The germline V gene has CDR1 MDHEN and CDR2 SYDVKM. The CDR3 length is 14 residues.

The V gene is TRBV5-6, the J gene TRBJ2-2; 7 nucleotides line up with TRBD2. The CDR3 is made up of 16 amino acids. Trimming cost V 4 bases and J 8 bases; bases outside gene matches: 14. Per the germline V gene, CDR1 is SGHDT and CDR2 is YYEEEE. In DNA, the CDR3 is TGTGCCAGCAGCGCAACCGGGACTACCTTTTTAGGGGAGCTGTTTTTT. Its protein product is CASSATGTTFLGELFF.

This clone is classed as medium-sized (0.01 to 0.1%). The chain joins TRBV4-2 to TRBJ2-3, with TRBD2 matching over 10 bases. V trimming: 0 bases; J trimming: 4 bases; junction bases outside the gene matches: 1. CDR3 length: 15 amino acids. Germline CDR1 and CDR2: LGHNA and YNFKEQ. For the CDR3, the DNA is TGTGCCAGCAGCCAAGAAGCGGGGGGGCCAGATACGCAGTATTTT. Its protein product is CASSQEAGGPDTQYF.

This rearrangement joins TRBV6-1 to TRBJ1-2, with TRBD1 matching over 11 bases. The V gene's germline CDR1 is MNHNS and CDR2 SASEGT. The CDR3 has 14 amino acids. Unmatched junction bases numbered 5, after V lost 5 bases and J lost 6 bases. The CDR3: CASSSDRGQDGYTF. The CDR3 region has the DNA TGTGCCAGCAGTTCGGACAGGGGGCAGGATGGCTACACCTTC.

This clone was seen only a few times. The chain couples TRBV30 to TRBJ1-2; D gene unclear. The germline V and J ends were trimmed by 5 bases and 3 bases, with 10 bases remaining between them. The CDR3 consists of 12 residues. The germline gives CDR1 GTSNPN, CDR2 SVGIG (reference sequence). The CDR3 bases are TGTGCCTGGCGGGATTTGGACTATGGCTACACCTTC. This sequence encodes CAWRDLDYGYTF.

V gene TRBV7-6 combines with J gene TRBJ2-7; the match to TRBD1 covers 12 bases. The CDR3 loop spans 15 amino acids. V trimming: 1 base; J trimming: 5 bases; junction bases outside the gene matches: 3. CDR1 is SGHVS, CDR2 FNYEAQ, per germline. The CDR3 nucleotides read TGTGCCAGCAGCTTAGTGGGGACAGGGGGCGACGAGCAGTACTTC. It codes for CASSLVGTGGDEQYF.

The V call is TRBV29-1, the J call TRBJ2-7; D perhaps matches TRBD2 (6 bases). The CDR3 is 16 amino acids. Trimming removed 3 bases from V and 2 bases from J, with 20 bases in between. Germline CDR1 and CDR2: SQVTM and ANQGSEA. CDR3 bases: TGCAGCGTTGATGTGGGCGCGGGGAAATACCCCTACGAGCAGTACTTC. This gives the protein CSVDVGAGKYPYEQYF.

This chain uses TRBV18 with TRBJ1-5; 7 bases match TRBD1. This CDR3 spans 16 amino acids. V shed 3 bases, J shed 4 bases, and the junction held 9 bases outside the gene matches. The germline V gene encodes CDR1 KGHSH and CDR2 LQKENI. CDR3 in DNA: TGTGCCAGCTCACCTCTCGCCGGGACAGTTAATCAGCCCCAGCATTTT. The encoded protein is CASSPLAGTVNQPQHF.

The rearrangement joins TRBV9 to TRBJ2-3; D ambiguous. In germline, CDR1 is SGDLS, CDR2 YYNGEE. V lost 4 bases and J lost 2, with 11 bases in between. The CDR3 runs 14 residues. This CDR3 reads CASSSRVVTDTQYF. CDR3 bases: TGTGCCAGCAGCTCCCGGGTCGTCACAGATACGCAGTATTTT.

This clone was observed once. The gene calls are TRBV6-5 and TRBJ1-3; no clear D. This CDR3 has 13 residues. Germline CDR1 is MNHEY and CDR2 is SVGAGI. The V gene lost 3 bases and the J gene lost 2 bases, with 5 bases spanning the gap. CDR3 in amino acids: CASSYSTGNTIYF. In DNA form, the CDR3 reads TGTGCCAGCAGTTATAGTACTGGAAACACCATATATTTT.

The V call is TRBV28, the J call TRBJ2-2; 10 bases match TRBD1. Germline V gene lookup returns CDR1 MDHEN and CDR2 SYDVKM. Trimming took 5 bases from V and 6 from J; bases not matched to a gene: 3. CDR3 length: 14 amino acids. The CDR3 sequence: CASSRDRGSGELFF. CDR3 DNA: TGTGCCAGCAGTCGGGACAGGGGTTCCGGGGAGCTGTTTTTT.